The rows below give T cell receptor beta chains drawn from one sample of a study of blood T cell repertoires in COVID-19. Only in-frame clones appear in the TCRdb table, and some are missing; sequencing was by immunoSEQ multiplex PCR. The repertoire consists of around 35,000 clones, with more than 70% occurring once and the leading ten covering less than 9.5%. Sequencing used peripheral blood. The receptors shown here come from a human donor in a cohort sampled during active COVID-19. Each CDR3 is given with its conserved first and last residue. The D gene is left open where the match is weak. Part of the rows lack a size; the others show once, few, many or a class for expanded clones.

D: -; V: TRBV11-2; size: few; J: TRBJ2-5; CDR3: CASSSNSQETQYF; DNA: TGTGCCAGCAGCTCAAACAGCCAAGAGACCCAGTACTTC
D: TRBD1; V: TRBV19; size: once; J: TRBJ1-2; CDR3: CASRRSGGSGDGYTF; DNA: TGTGCCAGTAGGCGTTCAGGGGGCTCCGGGGATGGCTACACCTTC
D: -; V: TRBV7-2; size: -; J: TRBJ2-1; CDR3: CASSPFSNEQFF; DNA: TGTGCCAGCAGCCCCTTTAGCAATGAGCAGTTCTTC
D: TRBD1; V: TRBV6-5; size: -; J: TRBJ1-5; CDR3: CASRTRQGLQPQHF; DNA: TGTGCCAGCAGAACCCGACAGGGCCTTCAGCCCCAGCATTTT
D: -; V: TRBV6-5; size: once; J: TRBJ1-1; CDR3: CASSYAGRTEAFF; DNA: TGTGCCAGCAGTTATGCTGGGAGGACTGAAGCTTTCTTT
D: TRBD1; V: TRBV7-2; size: -; J: TRBJ2-7; CDR3: CASSLGDRGYEQYF; DNA: TGTGCCAGCAGCTTAGGGGACAGGGGTTACGAGCAGTACTTC
D: TRBD2; V: TRBV7-3; size: few; J: TRBJ2-1; CDR3: CASSKSGGQQKQFF; DNA: TGTGCCAGCAGCAAAAGCGGGGGGCAGCAAAAGCAGTTCTTC
D: TRBD1; V: TRBV5-1; size: once; J: TRBJ1-1; CDR3: CASSKGQGRADTEAFF; DNA: TGCGCCAGCAGCAAAGGACAGGGTAGGGCCGACACTGAAGCTTTCTTT
D: TRBD1; V: TRBV3-1/TRBV3-2; size: -; J: TRBJ1-4; CDR3: CASSRHPGQGREKLFF; DNA: TGTGCCAGCAGCCGGCACCCGGGACAGGGGCGTGAAAAACTGTTTTTT
D: TRBD2; V: TRBV5-1; size: -; J: TRBJ2-3; CDR3: CASSLAGDTDTQYF; DNA: TGCGCCAGCAGCTTAGCGGGAGACACAGATACGCAGTATTTT
D: TRBD2; V: TRBV28; size: -; J: TRBJ2-1; CDR3: CASRLAGSYNEQFF; DNA: TGTGCCAGCAGGCTAGCGGGAAGTTACAATGAGCAGTTCTTC
D: -; V: TRBV6-5; size: -; J: TRBJ2-3; CDR3: CASYRDDNPPYF; DNA: TGTGCCTCTTACAGGGACGATAATCCTCCGTATTTT
D: TRBD1; V: TRBV2; size: -; J: TRBJ2-5; CDR3: CASRAPGQGAQETQYF; DNA: TGTGCCAGCAGGGCTCCGGGACAGGGGGCCCAAGAGACCCAGTACTTC
D: TRBD1; V: TRBV5-4; size: -; J: TRBJ1-2; CDR3: CASSPDRGYGYTF; DNA: TGTGCCAGCAGTCCGGACAGGGGGTATGGCTACACCTTC
D: TRBD1; V: TRBV2; size: -; J: TRBJ1-5; CDR3: CASSETGGGQPQHF; DNA: TGTGCCAGCAGTGAAACAGGGGGCGGGCAGCCCCAGCATTTT
D: TRBD1; V: TRBV29-1; size: -; J: TRBJ1-3; CDR3: CSAGTGLNTIYF; DNA: TGCAGCGCAGGGACAGGACTAAACACCATATATTTT
D: -; V: TRBV21-1; size: -; J: TRBJ2-1; CDR3: CASSGRTGRVDNEQFF; DNA: TGTGCCAGCAGCGGTCGGACTGGGCGAGTGGACAATGAGCAGTTCTTC
D: TRBD1; V: TRBV4-1; size: -; J: TRBJ2-1; CDR3: CASSRGPVTGPSNEQFF; DNA: TGCGCCAGCAGCCGGGGGCCGGTGACAGGGCCAAGCAATGAGCAGTTCTTC
D: -; V: TRBV6-5; size: -; J: TRBJ1-1; CDR3: CASRSRVTEAFF; DNA: TGTGCCAGCAGGTCCAGGGTGACTGAAGCTTTCTTT
D: TRBD2; V: TRBV6-5; size: -; J: TRBJ2-1; CDR3: CASSPQRGYNEQFF; DNA: TGTGCCAGCAGCCCCCAGCGGGGGTACAATGAGCAGTTCTTC
D: -; V: TRBV12-3/TRBV12-4; size: -; J: TRBJ2-5; CDR3: CASSYADMETQYF; DNA: TGTGCCAGCAGTTACGCAGACATGGAGACCCAGTACTTC
D: TRBD1; V: TRBV10-3; size: -; J: TRBJ1-3; CDR3: CAISESGDRANTIYF; DNA: TGTGCCATCAGTGAGTCGGGGGACAGGGCAAACACCATATATTTT
D: -; V: TRBV5-1; size: -; J: TRBJ2-7; CDR3: CASSLPGAGEQYF; DNA: TGCGCCAGCAGCTTGCCCGGGGCGGGGGAGCAGTACTTC
D: TRBD1; V: TRBV7-9; size: once; J: TRBJ2-1; CDR3: CASSDRDYNEQFF; DNA: TGTGCCAGCAGCGACAGGGACTACAATGAGCAGTTCTTC
D: TRBD2; V: TRBV12-3/TRBV12-4; size: -; J: TRBJ2-7; CDR3: CASRRLASYEQYF; DNA: TGTGCCAGCAGACGACTAGCTTCCTACGAGCAGTACTTC
D: TRBD1; V: TRBV6-5; size: -; J: TRBJ1-2; CDR3: CASSYSGTGAFGYTF; DNA: TGTGCCAGCAGTTATTCCGGGACAGGGGCCTTTGGCTACACCTTC
D: -; V: TRBV21-1; size: -; J: TRBJ2-2; CDR3: CASSKAPRGAGELFF; DNA: TGTGCCAGCAGCAAAGCTCCGCGCGGCGCCGGGGAGCTGTTTTTT
D: TRBD1; V: TRBV5-3; size: -; J: TRBJ2-7; CDR3: CARSWEPGQGVTYEQYF; DNA: TGTGCCAGAAGCTGGGAACCGGGACAGGGGGTTACCTACGAGCAGTACTTC
D: -; V: TRBV7-9; size: -; J: TRBJ2-3; CDR3: CASSPVTRGTDTQYF; DNA: TGTGCCAGCAGCCCAGTAACGCGGGGCACAGATACGCAGTATTTT
D: -; V: TRBV29-1; size: once; J: TRBJ1-3; CDR3: CSARGFGNTIYF; DNA: TGCAGCGCTAGAGGGTTTGGAAACACCATATATTTT
D: -; V: TRBV6-6; size: -; J: TRBJ2-1; CDR3: CASSYPPPRRGPEQFF; DNA: TGTGCCAGCAGTTACCCCCCACCCCGCAGGGGACCTGAGCAGTTCTTC
D: TRBD2; V: TRBV2; size: -; J: TRBJ2-5; CDR3: CASSERWTSGSSPQETQYF; DNA: TGTGCCAGCAGTGAACGGTGGACTAGCGGGTCCTCCCCCCAAGAGACCCAGTACTTC
D: -; V: TRBV10-3; size: -; J: TRBJ1-5; CDR3: CAISESAVTGNQPQHF; DNA: TGTGCCATCAGTGAGTCGGCAGTAACCGGGAATCAGCCCCAGCATTTT
D: TRBD2; V: TRBV3-1/TRBV3-2; size: -; J: TRBJ2-4; CDR3: CASSQDLAGGVRNIQYF; DNA: TGTGCCAGCAGCCAAGACTTAGCGGGAGGAGTACGGAACATTCAGTACTTC
D: -; V: TRBV28; size: -; J: TRBJ1-1; CDR3: CASHRGANTEAFF; DNA: TGTGCCAGTCACCGGGGGGCGAACACTGAAGCTTTCTTT
D: TRBD2; V: TRBV7-6; size: -; J: TRBJ2-3; CDR3: CASSFGTSGSTDTQYF; DNA: TGTGCCAGCAGCTTCGGGACTAGCGGGTCCACAGATACGCAGTATTTT
D: -; V: TRBV5-1; size: -; J: TRBJ2-5; CDR3: CASSLQETQYF; DNA: TGCGCCAGCAGCTTGCAGGAGACCCAGTACTTC
D: -; V: TRBV7-6; size: -; J: TRBJ2-5; CDR3: CASSLAQQETQYF; DNA: TGTGCCAGCAGCTTAGCGCAGCAAGAGACCCAGTACTTC
D: TRBD1; V: TRBV19; size: -; J: TRBJ2-7; CDR3: CASSIDRTGRAYEQYF; DNA: TGTGCCAGTAGTATAGATAGGACAGGGAGAGCCTACGAGCAGTACTTC
D: -; V: TRBV6-5; size: -; J: TRBJ1-5; CDR3: CASSYVAGQGQPQHF; DNA: TGTGCCAGCAGTTACGTGGCAGGGCAGGGGCAGCCCCAGCATTTT
D: -; V: TRBV4-1; size: -; J: TRBJ1-5; CDR3: CASSQPPGPQHF; DNA: TGCGCCAGCAGCCAACCGCCGGGGCCCCAGCATTTT
D: -; V: TRBV2; size: -; J: TRBJ1-2; CDR3: CASSVSGSRGYTF; DNA: TGTGCCAGCAGTGTATCAGGGTCTCGTGGCTACACCTTC
D: TRBD2; V: TRBV9; size: few; J: TRBJ2-5; CDR3: CASSTPGLAARETQYF; DNA: TGTGCCAGCAGCACCCCGGGACTAGCGGCAAGGGAGACCCAGTACTTC
D: -; V: TRBV18; size: -; J: TRBJ1-5; CDR3: CASSPPLTGNQPQHF; DNA: TGTGCCAGCTCACCACCTCTTACGGGCAATCAGCCCCAGCATTTT
D: -; V: TRBV5-1; size: -; J: TRBJ2-2; CDR3: CASSWTGLGTGELFF; DNA: TGCGCCAGCAGCTGGACGGGACTTGGCACCGGGGAGCTGTTTTTT